The next 24 T cell receptor beta chains were all read from a single sample in a study of CD8 T cells in ankylosing spondylitis. Their target antigens are unknown. TCRdb redid the calling of the 5' RACE reads with MiXCR, one entry per CDR3 protein. The sample contains approximately 400,000 distinct CDR3 sequences, roughly a sixth of which appear only once. Findings and limits, study-wide: Fewer than ten highly homologous variants made up a TCR beta motif that seemed to typify ankylosing spondylitis blood.

The sequenced sample was blood, either unsorted or a sorted T cell fraction (not recorded which). The receptors originated from a male donor with ankylosing spondylitis.

This clonotype was observed a handful of times. This chain connects TRBV12-3 or TRBV12-4 to TRBJ1-2; TRBD1 matches at 7 bases. Trimming removed 6 bases from V and 4 bases from J; junction bases left unmatched: 5. The CDR3 is 13 residues long. The CDR3 bases are TGTGCCAGCAGCTCCCGGGACAGCTATGGCTACACCTTC. Its protein product is CASSSRDSYGYTF.

The chain links TRBV10-3 to TRBJ1-6; no firm D call. The CDR3 consists of 14 residues. V gave up 11 bases and J gave up 5 bases, with 16 bases separating them. Per the germline V gene, CDR1 is ENHRY and CDR2 is SYGVKD. Written as DNA, the CDR3 is TGTGCCTCCCGGGGAGGGAGCAATAATTCACCCCTCCACTTT. Amino acid sequence: CASRGGSNNSPLHF.

The chain couples TRBV30 to TRBJ1-5; 7 positions agree with TRBD1. V was pared by 3 bases and J by 15 bases, with 14 bases of the junction left unmatched. Germline V gene data show CDR1 as GTSNPN and CDR2 as SVGIG (reference sequence). The CDR3 is 13 residues long. DNA for the CDR3: TGTGCCTGGAGCACCGGGACAGATGCGCCAAGGCATTTT. Translated, it gives CAWSTGTDAPRHF.

The rearrangement joins TRBV27 to TRBJ2-5; TRBD2 aligns across 9 bases. This CDR3 spans 15 amino acids. Per the germline V gene, CDR1 is MNHEY and CDR2 is SMNVEV (reference sequence). J lost 4 bases, V lost 3 bases, and 6 bases had no gene match. CDR3 DNA sequence: TGTGCCAGCAGTTTGAGTAGCGGGAGCAGAGAGACCCAGTACTTC. Protein: CASSLSSGSRETQYF.

This clonotype occurred a few times. The J gene is TRBJ1-1, the V gene TRBV20-1; 8 bases fit TRBD1. The ends lost 6 bases at V and 3 bases at J; junction bases unmatched: 12. From germline, CDR1 is DFQATT and CDR2 SNEGSKA (reference sequence). The CDR3 totals 15 residues. CDR3 sequence reads: CSAPRTGRFDTEAFF. The CDR3 nucleotides are TGCAGTGCGCCGCGGACAGGGAGGTTTGACACTGAAGCTTTCTTT.

A few counts support this clonotype. The chain couples TRBV10-3 to TRBJ2-1; the D gene is possibly TRBD2 (5 bases). The CDR3 sequence is 12 residues long. Trimming took off 8 bases at V and 9 bases at J, with 14 bases between the two ends. The germline V gene encodes CDR1 ENHRY and CDR2 SYGVKD. This CDR3 is CAIGIGIGEQFF. CDR3 DNA: TGTGCCATCGGGATCGGGATTGGTGAGCAGTTCTTC.

The chain couples TRBV10-3 to TRBJ1-2; D is possibly TRBD1 (5 bases). CDR3 size: 13 residues. V dropped 7 bases and J dropped 8 bases, with 17 bases sitting between them. The V gene's germline CDR1 is ENHRY and CDR2 SYGVKD. The CDR3 here is CAITNTGVEGYTF. Written as DNA, the CDR3 is TGTGCCATCACTAACACAGGAGTGGAGGGCTACACCTTC.

The rearrangement joins TRBV5-1 to TRBJ1-6, with D maybe TRBD1 (5 bases). V dropped 1 base and J dropped 8 bases, with 10 bases sitting between them. This CDR3 is 14 amino acids long. Germline V gene sequence: CDR1 SGHRS, CDR2 YFSETQ. CDR3 amino acids: CASSLQGGDSPLHF. The CDR3 DNA sequence: TGCGCCAGCAGCTTGCAGGGAGGGGATTCACCCCTCCACTTT.

This clonotype was recorded at least ten times. The gene calls are TRBV6-1 and TRBJ1-2; 8 nucleotides line up with TRBD1. Germline V CDR1 and CDR2: MNHNS, SASEGT. V gave up 1 base and J gave up 4 bases; unmatched junction bases: 5. The CDR3 contains 15 residues. CDR3 protein: CASSEGQGAFYGYTF. The CDR3 DNA sequence: TGTGCCAGCAGTGAAGGGCAGGGGGCCTTCTATGGCTACACCTTC.

As DNA, the CDR3 is TGTGCCAGCCGGAGTTGGGGGGGGGCCGGCGGGGAGCTGTTTTTT. Translated, it gives CASRSWGGAGGELFF. The V call is TRBV6-1, the J call TRBJ2-2; D possibly corresponds to TRBD2 (7 bases). Germline CDR1 reads MNHNS; CDR2 reads SASEGT. The length of the CDR3 is 15 residues. The ends were cut back, 8 bases at V and 7 bases at J, with 20 bases in the middle.

This clonotype was seen a few times. The V and J genes are TRBV6-1 and TRBJ1-5; a weak D match, TRBD1 (5 bases). The CDR3 extends over 15 amino acids. Trimming removed 1 base from V and 8 bases from J, with 15 bases in between. CDR1 MNHNS and CDR2 SASEGT come from the germline V gene. In nucleotides, the CDR3 is TGTGCCAGCAGTGAAGGGATCGGGGGGAGGGAGCCCCAGCATTTT. This translates into CASSEGIGGREPQHF.

This clonotype was seen a handful of times. The rearrangement uses TRBV2 and TRBJ2-3; 8 bases match TRBD1. CDR3 length equals 18 residues. Germline CDR1 is SNHLY and CDR2 is FYNNEI. J lost 0 bases, V lost 4 bases, and 12 bases had no gene match. The CDR3 DNA reads TGTGCCAGCAGTGGCGGATTTACAGGGGGATTAAGCACAGATACGCAGTATTTT. Its translation is CASSGGFTGGLSTDTQYF. Full variable domain (rest looked up from reference TRBV2 and TRBJ2-3): EPEVTQTPSHQVTQMGQEVILRCVPISNHLYFYWYRQILGQKVEFLVSFYNNEISEKSEIFDDQFSVERPDGSNFTLKIRSTKLEDSAMYFCASSGGFTGGLSTDTQYFGPGTRLTVL.

This clonotype was seen a handful of times. The chain is built from TRBV20-1 and TRBJ1-5; 7 positions match TRBD1. V lost 4 bases and J lost 5; bases outside the gene matches: 8. The germline V gene encodes CDR1 DFQATT and CDR2 SNEGSKA (reference sequence). The CDR3 has 14 residues. This chain's CDR3 is CSAILEGADQPQHF. CDR3 DNA: TGCAGTGCTATACTTGAGGGGGCGGATCAGCCCCAGCATTTT.

This chain links TRBV4-2 with TRBJ2-5; 7 bases are shared with TRBD2. V shed 0 bases and J 0 bases; nucleotides not matched to a gene: 16. Germline V gene data show CDR1 as LGHNA and CDR2 as YNFKEQ. CDR3 size: 20 residues. CDR3 sequence: CASSQDLFSTGLTYQETQYF. In nucleotides, the CDR3 is TGTGCCAGCAGCCAAGATCTGTTTTCTACGGGACTAACTTACCAAGAGACCCAGTACTTC.

V gene TRBV14 combines with J gene TRBJ2-5; D uncertain. V lost 3 bases to trimming and J lost 7 bases, with 15 bases between them. CDR3 size: 14 residues. Germline values: CDR1 SGHDN, CDR2 FVKESK. Written as DNA, the CDR3 is TGTGCCAGCAGCCAGGCCCTTGGGGTCCGGACCCAGTACTTC. Amino acid sequence: CASSQALGVRTQYF. Combining the CDR3 with reference TRBV14 and TRBJ2-5 gives the whole variable domain EAGVTQFPSHSVIEKGQTVTLRCDPISGHDNLYWYRRVMGKEIKFLLHFVKESKQDESGMPNNRFLAERTGGTYSTLKVQPAELEDSGVYFCASSQALGVRTQYFGPGTRLLVL.

This chain connects TRBV20-1 to TRBJ1-5, with 7 bases lining up with TRBD1. The V gene end was trimmed by 5 bases and the J gene end by 5 bases; junction bases not matched to a gene: 3. Germline V gene data show CDR1 as DFQATT and CDR2 as SNEGSKA (reference sequence). This CDR3 comprises 12 residues. CDR3 residues: CSASQGDQPQHF. CDR3 nucleotides: TGCAGTGCTTCTCAGGGGGATCAGCCCCAGCATTTT.

The chain is built from TRBV10-3 and TRBJ2-7; 8 bases agree with TRBD1. CDR1 ENHRY and CDR2 SYGVKD come from the germline V gene. V trimming: 5 bases; J trimming: 10 bases; junction bases outside the gene matches: 16. The CDR3 covers 15 residues. In DNA, the CDR3 is TGTGCCATCAGTCCCGGGACAGGCACATCCCGGGCCCAGTACTTC. Protein sequence: CAISPGTGTSRAQYF.

This clonotype was counted ten times or more. The chain joins TRBV4-2 to TRBJ2-2, with 7 bases identical to TRBD1. The CDR3 has 15 residues. After removal of 6 bases from V and 4 bases from J, the junction contained 8 bases not matched to a gene. CDR1 LGHNA and CDR2 YNFKEQ come from the germline V gene. In DNA, the CDR3 is TGTGCCAGCAGTCGAGACAGGGCCATCACCGGGGAGCTGTTTTTT. Its translation: CASSRDRAITGELFF.

The rearrangement uses TRBV6-1 and TRBJ2-5; 7 nucleotides align to TRBD1. V lost 5 bases to trimming and J lost 2 bases; unmatched junction nucleotides: 2. The CDR3 has 13 amino acids. In germline, CDR1 is MNHNS, CDR2 SASEGT. The CDR3 DNA follows: TGTGCCAGCAGTAAACAGGGGCAAGAGACCCAGTACTTC. Translated: CASSKQGQETQYF.

In this sample, this clonotype turned up many times. This CDR3 is CASSLSRGGTGELFF. DNA of the CDR3: TGTGCCAGCAGTTTATCCCGGGGGGGTACCGGGGAGCTGTTTTTT. The chain uses TRBV12-3 or TRBV12-4 and TRBJ2-2, with 8 bases aligning to TRBD2. CDR3 size: 15 residues. V lost 2 bases to trimming and J lost 5 bases; unmatched junction nucleotides: 4.

This sequence joins TRBV10-3 and TRBJ2-7; the D is unclear. The V end lost 7 bases, the J end lost 0 bases, and 10 bases lay between the germline ends. The germline CDR1 and CDR2 sequences are ENHRY and SYGVKD. The CDR3 extends over 13 amino acids. The CDR3 DNA reads TGTGCCATCAAGAGCGTCTACTCCTACGAGCAGTACTTC. The encoded protein is CAIKSVYSYEQYF.

The rearrangement joins TRBV10-3 to TRBJ2-3; D unresolved. This CDR3 is 15 amino acids long. The germline CDR1 and CDR2 sequences are ENHRY and SYGVKD. Trimming stripped 0 bases from V and 7 bases from J, with 14 bases between. The DNA for the CDR3 is TGTGCCATCAGTGAGTCTGGGTCTTCTGTTTATACGCAGTATTTT. The encoded protein is CAISESGSSVYTQYF.

The J gene is TRBJ1-1, the V gene TRBV29-1; D not resolved. Germline-derived CDR1 and CDR2 are SQVTM and ANQGSEA. This CDR3 has 11 amino acids. The CDR3 loop is CTAGTNTEAFF. In DNA form, the CDR3 reads TGCACCGCGGGAACCAACACTGAAGCTTTCTTT.

This clonotype was recorded many times. The rearrangement links TRBV5-1 to TRBJ2-3; 10 positions agree with TRBD1. Germline trimming cut 4 bases from V and 4 bases from J; bases unmatched to any gene: 6. Germline CDR1 SGHRS, CDR2 YFSETQ. The CDR3 sequence is 15 residues long. This chain's CDR3 is CASSADRGFPDTQYF. The CDR3 DNA reads TGCGCCAGCAGCGCGGACAGGGGGTTCCCAGATACGCAGTATTTT.